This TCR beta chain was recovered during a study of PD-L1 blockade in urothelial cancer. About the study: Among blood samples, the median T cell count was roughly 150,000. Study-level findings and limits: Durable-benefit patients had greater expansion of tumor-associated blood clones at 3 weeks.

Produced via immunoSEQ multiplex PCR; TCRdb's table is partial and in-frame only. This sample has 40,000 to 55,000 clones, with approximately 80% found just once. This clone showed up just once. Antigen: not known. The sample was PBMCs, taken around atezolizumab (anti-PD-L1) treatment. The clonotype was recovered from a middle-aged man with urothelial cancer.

CDR3 in amino acids: CASNEEYSNQPQHF. As DNA, the CDR3 is TGTGCCAGCAACGAGGAGTATAGCAATCAGCCCCAGCATTTT. The chain joins TRBV2 to TRBJ1-5; D unclear. The CDR3 loop spans 14 amino acids. Germline V gene sequence: CDR1 SNHLY, CDR2 FYNNEI. The V gene lost 7 bases and the J gene lost 0 bases, with 10 bases spanning the gap.